The 29 T cell receptor beta chains below come from one sample, sequenced in a study of identical twins. TCRdb re-called the 5' RACE reads with MiXCR, one entry per CDR3 protein. This sample yields hundreds of thousands of distinct CDR3 sequences, of which 8% to 9% are seen a single time; approximately 0.96% belongs to the top ten. These data also featured in a second study, about yellow fever vaccine responses in identical twins.

The specimen was PBMCs. The source is a woman aged 18-29 years in good health.

This chain links TRBV7-3 with TRBJ2-3; 11 positions agree with TRBD2. With V trimmed by 1 base and J by 2 bases, 20 bases remained unmatched. From germline, CDR1 is SGHTA and CDR2 FQGTGA. There are 22 residues in the CDR3. CDR3 sequence: CASSLSPPRAATSGGYTDTQYF. The CDR3, as DNA: TGTGCCAGCAGCTTAAGCCCCCCGAGAGCTGCTACTAGCGGGGGATACACAGATACGCAGTATTTT.

The chain employs TRBV20-1 and TRBJ1-1; no reliable D call. Germline V CDR1 and CDR2: DFQATT, SNEGSKA (reference sequence). There are 14 residues in the CDR3. Trimming stripped 0 bases from V and 0 bases from J, with 8 bases between. The CDR3 bases are TGCAGTGCTAGAGATCCCCGTCTGAACACTGAAGCTTTCTTT. Translating gives CSARDPRLNTEAFF.

This clonotype occurred many times. The chain carries TRBV12-3 or TRBV12-4 and TRBJ2-7; D perhaps matches TRBD1 (6 bases). Trimming stripped 5 bases from V and 3 bases from J, with 14 bases between. CDR3 length equals 14 residues. The CDR3 DNA sequence: TGTGCCAGCAGTAAACAGGGTGACATCTACGAGCAGTACTTC. Its protein product is CASSKQGDIYEQYF.

This clonotype was counted ten times or more. This chain connects TRBV5-1 to TRBJ1-1, with D unresolved. V was trimmed by 4 bases and J by 2 bases, leaving 12 bases between them. CDR3 length: 14 residues. Looked up from germline, CDR1 is SGHRS and CDR2 is YFSETQ. The CDR3 loop reads CASSIGGFNTEAFF. In DNA form, the CDR3 reads TGCGCCAGCAGCATTGGTGGTTTCAACACTGAAGCTTTCTTT.

This clonotype turned up a few times. This sequence joins TRBV6-5 and TRBJ2-1; 9 positions agree with TRBD2. CDR3 length: 16 amino acids. Germline V gene data show CDR1 as MNHEY and CDR2 as SVGAGI. Trimming cost V 4 bases and J 4 bases; bases outside gene matches: 8. CDR3 protein: CASSFLAGVSYNEQFF. DNA of the CDR3: TGTGCCAGCAGTTTTTTAGCGGGAGTATCTTACAATGAGCAGTTCTTC.

The chain recombines TRBV15 with TRBJ2-1, with 11 bases that match TRBD1. Per the germline V gene, CDR1 is LNHNV and CDR2 is YYDKDF (reference sequence). V shed 1 base, J shed 7 bases, and the junction held 6 bases outside the gene matches. The CDR3 is 16 residues long. This CDR3 reads CATSRGGQGAGNEQFF. CDR3 DNA sequence: TGTGCCACCAGCAGAGGCGGACAGGGGGCTGGAAATGAGCAGTTCTTC.

This clonotype was counted ten times or more. V gene TRBV6-1 combines with J gene TRBJ2-1; 8 positions agree with TRBD1. The ends lost 6 bases at V and 5 bases at J; junction bases unmatched: 9. The CDR3 covers 15 residues. Germline V gene sequence: CDR1 MNHNS, CDR2 SASEGT. The CDR3 region is CASSDWGTGDNEQFF. In DNA, the CDR3 is TGTGCCAGCAGCGATTGGGGGACAGGAGACAATGAGCAGTTCTTC.

This clonotype was seen ten or more times. The J gene is TRBJ2-1, the V gene TRBV3-1, with a tentative D call TRBD1 (6 bases). Trimming pared 2 bases from V and 6 bases from J, leaving 17 bases between. The CDR3 consists of 16 residues. Germline CDR1 reads LGHDT; CDR2 reads YNNKEL (reference sequence). DNA of the CDR3: TGTGCCAGCAGCCAAACGACAGGCGGGCTGGGCAATGAGCAGTTCTTC. Amino acid sequence: CASSQTTGGLGNEQFF.

This clonotype showed up many times. The J gene is TRBJ1-2, the V gene TRBV20-1; weak D call: TRBD1 (6 bases). Per germline, CDR1 DFQATT and CDR2 SNEGSKA (reference sequence). This CDR3 spans 12 amino acids. The ends were cut back, 3 bases at V and 4 bases at J, with 9 bases in the middle. This CDR3 is CSARTGSYGYTF. The CDR3 DNA is TGCAGTGCTAGGACAGGTTCCTATGGCTACACCTTC.

J is TRBJ2-7 and V is TRBV28; no definite D call. The V gene's germline CDR1 is MDHEN and CDR2 SYDVKM. There are 15 residues in the CDR3. V lost 3 bases to trimming and J lost 0 bases, with 12 bases between them. The CDR3 here is CASSFPSSSSYEQYF. Written as DNA, the CDR3 is TGTGCCAGCAGTTTCCCGAGTTCTAGCTCCTACGAGCAGTACTTC.

The sample holds many counts of this clonotype. For the CDR3, the DNA is TGTGCCAGCCATAGCGGAGCCGCCACCTACGAGCAGTACTTC. Its protein is CASHSGAATYEQYF. The rearrangement links TRBV6-2 or TRBV6-3 to TRBJ2-7; TRBD2 is a possible D gene (6 bases). The germline V gene encodes CDR1 MNHEY and CDR2 SVGEGT. V was shortened by 8 bases and J by 2 bases, with 16 bases between the two germline ends. This CDR3 comprises 14 residues.

This rearrangement joins TRBV9 to TRBJ1-2, with a tentative D call TRBD1 (6 bases). V lost 4 bases and J 5 bases, leaving 18 bases between the germline ends. Per germline, CDR1 SGDLS and CDR2 YYNGEE. CDR3 size: 15 residues. The CDR3 spells CASSTRAPGAYGYTF. DNA for the CDR3: TGTGCCAGCAGCACCCGGGCCCCGGGGGCATATGGCTACACCTTC.

The genes are TRBV5-1 and TRBJ2-5, with a tentative D call TRBD2 (6 bases). The V gene lost 7 bases and the J gene lost 8 bases, with 15 bases spanning the gap. The CDR3 has 12 amino acids. CDR1 and CDR2 (germline): SGHRS, YFSETQ. In nucleotides, the CDR3 is TGCGCCAGCCGAGCAGGGACTGCCACCCAGTACTTC. Amino acids: CASRAGTATQYF.

The V gene is TRBV5-4, the J gene TRBJ2-7; D is undetermined. The germline CDR1 and CDR2 sequences are SGHNT and YYREEE (reference sequence). The CDR3 runs 14 residues. Trimming took off 0 bases at V and 5 bases at J, with 12 bases between the two ends. The CDR3 nucleotides are TGTGCCAGCAGCTTGGAGTCGACAAGTCACGAGCAGTACTTC. Translated, it gives CASSLESTSHEQYF.

This clonotype was seen a few times. The chain recombines TRBV12-3 or TRBV12-4 with TRBJ2-7; 11 bases agree with TRBD2. The CDR3 has 15 residues. V lost 6 bases to trimming and J lost 3 bases; unmatched junction nucleotides: 7. The CDR3 sequence: CASRRTGLADYEQYF. For the CDR3, the DNA is TGTGCCAGCAGACGAACGGGACTAGCGGACTACGAGCAGTACTTC.

This clonotype was counted a few times. The chain links TRBV12-3 or TRBV12-4 to TRBJ2-1; 9 bases line up with TRBD2. This CDR3 has 18 residues. With V trimmed by 3 bases and J by 11 bases, 20 bases remained unmatched. CDR3 protein: CASSFSLSTGTSPMKQFF. The DNA for the CDR3 is TGTGCCAGCAGTTTTTCCTTATCGACCGGGACTAGCCCCATGAAGCAGTTCTTC.

This clonotype has just a few counts. The chain uses TRBV3-1 and TRBJ2-7; 10 nucleotides align to TRBD2. Germline V CDR1 and CDR2: LGHDT, YNNKEL (reference sequence). The CDR3 extends over 14 amino acids. Trimming took 5 bases from V and 2 from J; bases not matched to a gene: 3. CDR3 loop: CASSGSGRPYEQYF. DNA for the CDR3: TGTGCCAGCAGCGGTAGCGGGAGGCCCTACGAGCAGTACTTC.

This clonotype was observed a few times. This chain uses TRBV7-2 with TRBJ2-7; TRBD1 matches at 7 bases. Germline V CDR1 and CDR2: SGHTA, FQGNSA. The V gene end was trimmed by 1 base and the J gene end by 4 bases; junction bases not matched to a gene: 4. This CDR3 spans 14 amino acids. This chain's CDR3 is CASSLGDSYYEQYF. CDR3 DNA: TGTGCCAGCAGCTTAGGGGACAGCTATTACGAGCAGTACTTC.

V and J are TRBV28 and TRBJ2-1, with 10 bases fitting TRBD2. From germline, CDR1 is MDHEN and CDR2 SYDVKM. CDR3 length equals 18 residues. The V gene end was trimmed by 6 bases and the J gene end by 5 bases; junction bases not matched to a gene: 16. The chain's CDR3 is CASRIRAGGPLRDNEQFF. CDR3 in DNA: TGTGCCAGCAGGATTAGAGCGGGAGGGCCCCTCCGGGACAATGAGCAGTTCTTC.

A few counts support this clonotype. This chain connects TRBV20-1 to TRBJ2-3, with 9 bases identical to TRBD2. The length of the CDR3 is 14 residues. The germline gives CDR1 DFQATT, CDR2 SNEGSKA (reference sequence). This CDR3 reads CTTQAGGGADTQYF. CDR3 coding DNA: TGCACCACGCAGGCGGGAGGGGGGGCAGATACGCAGTATTTT.

This clonotype was recorded many times. The chain has TRBV5-1 and TRBJ2-3; D may correspond to TRBD1 or TRBD2 (5 bases each). The CDR3 totals 9 residues. With 5 bases removed from V and 10 bases from J, the gap between germline ends came to 5 bases. The germline V gene encodes CDR1 SGHRS and CDR2 YFSETQ. The CDR3 DNA is TGCGCCAGCAGGGGGGCGCAGTATTTT. Protein product: CASRGAQYF.

The chain couples TRBV4-2 to TRBJ2-7, with D tentatively TRBD1 (5 bases). V dropped 2 bases and J dropped 1 base, with 15 bases sitting between them. Germline values: CDR1 LGHNA, CDR2 YNFKEQ. The CDR3 has 16 residues. The CDR3 sequence is CASSQTNPGPSYEQYF. The CDR3 DNA reads as TGTGCCAGCAGCCAAACCAACCCAGGGCCATCCTACGAGCAGTACTTC.

Many counts were recorded for this clonotype. The J gene is TRBJ2-5, the V gene TRBV6-2 or TRBV6-3, with 9 bases lining up with TRBD1. The V and J ends lost 5 bases and 6 bases, in that order; junction bases with no gene match: 10. This CDR3 region has 15 residues. The germline gives CDR1 MNHEY, CDR2 SVGEGT. CDR3 in DNA: TGTGCCAGCAGTCTCCCGGGACAGGGTCGGCAGACCCAGTACTTC. Encoded protein: CASSLPGQGRQTQYF.

This clonotype was recorded many times. This chain uses TRBV7-9 with TRBJ2-5; 7 bases line up with TRBD1. J gave up 7 bases and V 1 base, and 12 bases lay outside the gene matches. The CDR3 consists of 16 residues. Looked up from germline, CDR1 is SEHNR and CDR2 is FQNEAQ (reference sequence). The CDR3 DNA sequence: TGTGCCAGCAGCTTAGACTACGGGACAGAAATACTGACCCAGTACTTC. Translating it yields CASSLDYGTEILTQYF.

CDR3 nucleotide sequence: TGTGCCAGCAGTTTATCCTCTCCAGGAGGGATTCGGTCCTACGAGCAGTACTTC. This encodes CASSLSSPGGIRSYEQYF. This chain connects TRBV28 to TRBJ2-7; weak D call: TRBD2 (6 bases). CDR1 and CDR2 from the germline V gene are MDHEN and SYDVKM. V was clipped by 1 base and J by 1 base, with 20 bases between them. The CDR3 spans 18 residues.

This clonotype has just a few counts. The chain links TRBV4-1 to TRBJ2-1, with D perhaps matching TRBD2 (6 bases). Germline V CDR1 and CDR2: MGHRA, YSYEKL. This CDR3 region has 16 residues. Trimming stripped 5 bases from V and 0 bases from J, with 14 bases between. CDR3 sequence (DNA): TGCGCCAGCAGCGTAGCGGTTCAAAGCTCCTACAATGAGCAGTTCTTC. Amino acids: CASSVAVQSSYNEQFF.

The rearrangement uses TRBV20-1 and TRBJ2-1; TRBD2 agrees at 9 bases. Germline V gene data show CDR1 as DFQATT and CDR2 as SNEGSKA (reference sequence). The CDR3 runs to 15 residues. This CDR3 reads CRPTPRAGGLNEQFF. In DNA form, the CDR3 reads TGCAGACCCACCCCAAGGGCGGGAGGGCTGAATGAGCAGTTCTTC.

This clonotype was recorded a few times. This chain uses TRBV27 with TRBJ1-6; D might be TRBD1 (5 bases). The CDR3 contains 16 residues. V dropped 6 bases and J dropped 6 bases, with 18 bases sitting between them. Looked up from germline, CDR1 is MNHEY and CDR2 is SMNVEV (reference sequence). CDR3 nucleotides: TGTGCCAGCAGCCCCGTGGGGGTGGGACCTAATTCACCCCTCCACTTT. Translated, it gives CASSPVGVGPNSPLHF.

This clonotype was found a few times. The J gene is TRBJ2-1, the V gene TRBV4-3, with 7 bases fitting TRBD2. CDR3 size: 15 residues. Germline V CDR1 and CDR2: LGHNA, YSLEER. The trim removed 0 bases at V and 4 bases at J, leaving 3 bases unmatched. In DNA, the CDR3 is TGCGCCAGCAGCCAAGACGCTAGCGGATACAATGAGCAGTTCTTC. Protein product: CASSQDASGYNEQFF.